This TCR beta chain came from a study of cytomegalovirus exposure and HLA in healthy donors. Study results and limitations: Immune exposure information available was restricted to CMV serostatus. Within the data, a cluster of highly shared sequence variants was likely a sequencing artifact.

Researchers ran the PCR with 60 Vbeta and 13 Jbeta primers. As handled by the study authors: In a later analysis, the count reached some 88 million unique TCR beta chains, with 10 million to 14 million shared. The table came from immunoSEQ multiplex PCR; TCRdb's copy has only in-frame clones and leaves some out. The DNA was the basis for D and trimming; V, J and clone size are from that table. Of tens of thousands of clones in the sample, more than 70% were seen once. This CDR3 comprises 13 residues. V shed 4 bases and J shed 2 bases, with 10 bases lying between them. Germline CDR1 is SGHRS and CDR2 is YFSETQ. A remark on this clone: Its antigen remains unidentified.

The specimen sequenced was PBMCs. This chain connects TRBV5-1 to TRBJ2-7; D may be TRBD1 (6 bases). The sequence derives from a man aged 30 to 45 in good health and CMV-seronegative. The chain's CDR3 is CASSGGQAYEQYF. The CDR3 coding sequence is TGCGCCAGCAGCGGGGGACAAGCCTACGAGCAGTACTTC.